The rows below give T cell receptor beta chains drawn from one sample of a study of blood T cell repertoires in COVID-19. Only in-frame clones appear in the TCRdb table, and some are missing; sequencing was by immunoSEQ multiplex PCR. This sample has approximately 230,000 clones, with 80% to 90% found just once. Sequencing used peripheral blood. These receptors were collected from a man older than 75 with acute or convalescent COVID-19. Each CDR3 is given with its conserved first and last residue. D genes are given only for firm matches. Part of the rows lack a size; the others show once, few, many or a class for expanded clones.

TRBV14	-	-	TRBJ1-4	TGTGCCAGCAGCCCTCAAACTTGGGTGGCAGGCGAAAAACTGTTTTTT	CASSPQTWVAGEKLFF
TRBV4-2	-	-	TRBJ2-3	TGTGCCAGCAGCCAAGAGTTTCGGAGGGCTAGCACAGATACGCAGTATTTT	CASSQEFRRASTDTQYF
TRBV4-2	TRBD1	-	TRBJ2-3	TGTGCCAGCAGCCAGCCCTCCCCCGGGACAGGGAACACAGATACGCAGTATTTT	CASSQPSPGTGNTDTQYF
TRBV12-3/TRBV12-4	-	-	TRBJ1-1	TGTGCCAGCAGTTTGAGGTTGGTCCCTGAAGCTTTCTTT	CASSLRLVPEAFF
TRBV7-2	TRBD2	-	TRBJ2-2	TGTGCCAGCAGCCCCCAACGGGGGGCGAACACCGGGGAGCTGTTTTTT	CASSPQRGANTGELFF
TRBV29-1	TRBD1	once	TRBJ1-3	TGCAGCGTGGGACAGGTTAGCTCTGGAAACACCATATATTTT	CSVGQVSSGNTIYF
TRBV18	TRBD1	-	TRBJ1-5	TGTGCCAGCTCACCGGACAGGGGGCGATTTCAGCCCCAGCATTTT	CASSPDRGRFQPQHF
TRBV5-5	TRBD1	-	TRBJ1-4	TGTGCCAGCAGCTCGAGTAGCAGGGGGCTACAATGGGGTAATGAAAAACTGTTTTTT	CASSSSSRGLQWGNEKLFF
TRBV29-1	-	-	TRBJ1-1	TGCAGCGTTGCTCGGCAGACTATGAACACTGAAGCTTTCTTT	CSVARQTMNTEAFF
TRBV5-5	-	-	TRBJ1-3	TGTGCCAGCAGCTTGGCATGGAGTGGAAACACCATATATTTT	CASSLAWSGNTIYF
TRBV9	TRBD2	-	TRBJ2-7	TGTGCCAGCAGCGTAGTACTAGCGACGACTAATCCACCCTACGAGCAGTACTTC	CASSVVLATTNPPYEQYF
TRBV7-9	-	-	TRBJ1-2	TGTGCCAGCAGCTTAGGGGGAGGCGACTATGGCTACACCTTC	CASSLGGGDYGYTF
TRBV19	-	-	TRBJ1-5	TGTGCCAGTAGTATCGGAGCAAATCAGCCCCAGCATTTT	CASSIGANQPQHF
TRBV5-1	TRBD1	once	TRBJ1-6	TGCGCCAGCAGCTCCGGACAGGGCCGATCACCCCTCCACTTT	CASSSGQGRSPLHF
TRBV10-1	-	-	TRBJ1-1	TGCGCCAGCAGTGAGGAGACTCAGATGAACACTGAAGCTTTCTTT	CASSEETQMNTEAFF
TRBV7-2	-	few	TRBJ2-1	TGTGCCAGCAGCTTAGAGAAGCACAATGAGCAGTTCTTC	CASSLEKHNEQFF
TRBV11-2	-	once	TRBJ2-2	TGTGCCAGCAGCTTAGGGTACGGGATCACCGGGGAGCTGTTTTTT	CASSLGYGITGELFF
TRBV7-2	-	-	TRBJ2-2	TGTGCCAGCAGCTTAAACTACAGGGCGAACACCGGGGAGCTGTTTTTT	CASSLNYRANTGELFF
TRBV5-1	TRBD1	-	TRBJ2-2	TGCGCCAGCAGCCCGCGGACAGGGGGTAACGGGGAGCTGTTTTTT	CASSPRTGGNGELFF
TRBV19	-	-	TRBJ2-6	TGTGCCAGTAGTCCCGACAGGACTGGGGCCAACGTCCTGACTTTC	CASSPDRTGANVLTF
TRBV7-6	-	-	TRBJ1-5	TGTGCCAGCAGCTTACCGTTTCAGCCCCAGCATTTT	CASSLPFQPQHF
TRBV5-1	-	-	TRBJ2-1	TGCGCCAGCAGCTTGGACTTCTCCACTAACAATGAGCAGTTCTTC	CASSLDFSTNNEQFF
TRBV5-1	TRBD2	-	TRBJ2-1	TGCGCCAGCAGCTTGGATAGCGGGCCTTACAATGAGCAGTTCTTC	CASSLDSGPYNEQFF
TRBV5-5	TRBD1	-	TRBJ2-7	TGTGCCAGCAGTTTGGACAGGGGGCGCGACGAGCAGTACTTC	CASSLDRGRDEQYF
TRBV18	TRBD2	-	TRBJ2-7	TGTGCCAGCTCACCTCAAGCGGGAGCAGACGAGCAGTACTTC	CASSPQAGADEQYF
TRBV18	-	-	TRBJ2-3	TGTGCCAGCTCACCGCTACAGGGAATCACAGATACGCAGTATTTT	CASSPLQGITDTQYF
TRBV13	-	-	TRBJ1-1	TGTGCCAGCAGCTCCCAGATGAACACTGAAGCTTTCTTT	CASSSQMNTEAFF
TRBV5-6	TRBD1	-	TRBJ1-5	TGTGCCAGCAGCCGAGACAGGGGCAATCAGCCCCAGCATTTT	CASSRDRGNQPQHF
TRBV6-1	-	-	TRBJ2-2	TGTGCCAGCAGTGAAACAGGGGGGGGACCCGGGGAGCTGTTTTTT	CASSETGGGPGELFF
TRBV19	TRBD1	-	TRBJ2-6	TGTGCCAGTAGAACGACAGGGGAGAATTCCGGGGCCAACGTCCTGACTTTC	CASRTTGENSGANVLTF
TRBV11-2	-	-	TRBJ1-6	TGTGCCAGCAGCTTACGGAGCTCCTATAATTCACCCCTCCACTTT	CASSLRSSYNSPLHF
TRBV6-2/TRBV6-3	-	-	TRBJ1-2	TGTGCCAGCAGTTCCTCGACAGGATCCTATGGCTACACCTTC	CASSSSTGSYGYTF
TRBV11-3	TRBD2	-	TRBJ2-2	TGTGCCAGCAGCCGCTCCGGGACTAGCGGGGGAAACACCGGGGAGCTGTTTTTT	CASSRSGTSGGNTGELFF
TRBV2	-	-	TRBJ1-2	TGTGCCAGCAGTGACGAGACAATCACCTTC	CASSDETITF
TRBV19	-	-	TRBJ1-5	TGTGCCAGTAGTATAAAATTCGGCAATCAGCCCCAGCATTTT	CASSIKFGNQPQHF
TRBV9	TRBD2	-	TRBJ2-7	TGTGCCAGCAGCGTAGGAGACCTAAGCGGGATCAAGGACTACGAGCAGTACTTC	CASSVGDLSGIKDYEQYF
TRBV6-1	TRBD1	-	TRBJ2-6	TGTGCCAGCAGTGGACAGGGTTTCGTGCTAACTGCCTCTGGGGCCAACGTCCTGACTTTC	CASSGQGFVLTASGANVLTF
TRBV7-3	-	-	TRBJ2-1	TGTGCCAGCAGCTTTGGAGTGGCCTACAATGAGCAGTTCTTC	CASSFGVAYNEQFF
TRBV3-1/TRBV3-2	-	-	TRBJ2-7	TGTGCCAGCAGCCAGGGGACTCCTCCTGTCGAGCAGTACTTC	CASSQGTPPVEQYF
TRBV7-2	TRBD2	-	TRBJ2-2	TGTGCCAGCAGCTTACGGCGGGAGGGGGTTATCGGGGAGCTGTTTTTT	CASSLRREGVIGELFF
TRBV11-1	-	-	TRBJ1-2	TGTGCCAGCAGCTTAGATTTCCAGAACTATGGCTACACCTTC	CASSLDFQNYGYTF
TRBV6-6	-	-	TRBJ1-4	TGTGCCAGCAGTTACTCGTTTACTCGTAGTAATGAAAAACTGTTTTTT	CASSYSFTRSNEKLFF
TRBV6-6	-	once	TRBJ2-1	TGTGCCAGCAGTCCTGGAACAGACACAAATGAGCAGTTCTTC	CASSPGTDTNEQFF
TRBV11-3	-	-	TRBJ2-1	TGTGCCAGCAGCTCAAGGGATCTAGCGAGCTCCTACAATGAGCAGTTCTTC	CASSSRDLASSYNEQFF
TRBV20-1	-	-	TRBJ2-7	TGCAGTGCTAGTTTAGGGAGTCCCCTCTACGAGCAGTACTTC	CSASLGSPLYEQYF